The T cell receptor (beta chain) under discussion was sequenced for a study of T cell repertoires in cytomegalovirus infection. Turning to the study itself: Through public TCR beta signatures, both CMV infection and matching HLA type were indicated.

V shed 5 bases, J shed 3 bases, and the junction held 15 bases outside the gene matches. CDR3 length equals 17 residues. Germline CDR1 reads SGHVS; CDR2 reads FQNEAQ. This clonotype has ten or more counts. Antigen specificity is unknown. General study findings and limits: Of the TCR beta families, the public ones yielded a cumulative frequency that identified carriers of CMV plus the relevant HLA. Ex vivo responses were dominated by HLA-C-restricted CMV-specific TCR beta clonotypes.

One entry per CDR3 protein, called by TCRdb with MiXCR from the reads. Seen here are around 260,000 distinct CDR3 sequences, about 26% observed once, and the top ten hold approximately 15%. The sequence came from a human donor in good health (CMV status not recorded). Some clones in this sample may be carry-over from other donors' samples. Sequencing was carried out using PBMCs. The chain is built from TRBV7-8 and TRBJ2-7; 8 positions agree with TRBD1. The chain's CDR3 is CASSPGQGLAHGYEQYF. In DNA form, the CDR3 reads TGTGCCAGCAGCCCCGGACAGGGCTTGGCCCACGGCTACGAGCAGTACTTC.